This T cell receptor (beta chain) derives from a study of T cell changes during pregnancy in multiple sclerosis. Germline CDR1 reads SGHTA; CDR2 reads FQGNSA. Trimming left V 4 bases short and J 7 bases short, with 5 bases between. This CDR3 is 11 amino acids long. TCRdb keeps only in-frame clones here, not all; method: immunoSEQ multiplex PCR. The sample holds 70,000 to 90,000 clones, roughly 93% seen once. This specimen was peripheral blood, taken in the second trimester of pregnancy. This chain connects TRBV7-2 to TRBJ2-1; D remains unclear. The receptor comes from a female donor in good health, enrolled as a control in a pregnancy study. CDR3 nucleotide sequence: TGTGCCAGCAGCTCCATGAATGAGCAGTTCTTC. Protein: CASSSMNEQFF.